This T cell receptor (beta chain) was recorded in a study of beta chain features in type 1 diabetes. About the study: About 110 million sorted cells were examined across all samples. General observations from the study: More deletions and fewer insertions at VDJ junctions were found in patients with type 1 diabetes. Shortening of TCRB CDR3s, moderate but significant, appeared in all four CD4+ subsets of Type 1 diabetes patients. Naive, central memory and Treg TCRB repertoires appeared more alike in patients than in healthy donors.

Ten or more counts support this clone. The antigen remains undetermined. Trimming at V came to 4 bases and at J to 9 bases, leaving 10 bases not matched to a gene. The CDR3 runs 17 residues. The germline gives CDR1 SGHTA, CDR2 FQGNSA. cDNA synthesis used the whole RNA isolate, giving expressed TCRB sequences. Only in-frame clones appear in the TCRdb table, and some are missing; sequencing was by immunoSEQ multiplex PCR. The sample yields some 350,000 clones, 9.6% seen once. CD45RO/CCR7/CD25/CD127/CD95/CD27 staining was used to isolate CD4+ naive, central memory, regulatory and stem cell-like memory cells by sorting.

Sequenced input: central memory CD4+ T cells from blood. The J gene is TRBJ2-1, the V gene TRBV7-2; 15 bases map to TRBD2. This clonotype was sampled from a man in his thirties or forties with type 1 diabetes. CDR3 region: CASSYTGLAGGDGEQFF. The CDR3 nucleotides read TGTGCCAGCAGCTACACGGGACTAGCGGGAGGTGACGGTGAGCAGTTCTTC. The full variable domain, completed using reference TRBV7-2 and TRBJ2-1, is GAGVSQSPSNKVTEKGKDVELRCDPISGHTALYWYRQSLGQGLEFLIYFQGNSAPDKSGLPSDRFSAERTGGSVSTLTIQRTQQEDSAVYLCASSYTGLAGGDGEQFFGPGTRLTVL.